This entry features one T cell receptor beta chain sequence. The antigen remains unidentified. The record originates from a study of CD8 T cells in Susac syndrome. Study-level points and caveats: Clonal expansion of Susac CD8+ cells peaked in TEMRA cells, and it also peaked in active patients. Susac-specific public clones in total CD8+ repertoires numbered some 16; in CD8+ TEMRA repertoires, they numbered about five.

The CDR3 has 15 residues. The germline V gene encodes CDR1 SEHNR and CDR2 FQNEAQ (reference sequence). The J segment lost 7 bases and the V segment lost 5 bases, leaving 11 bases of the junction unmatched. Patients with Susac syndrome showed fulfilment of recently defined diagnostic criteria for definite or probable disease. Reverse transcription used roughly 0.5 to 1 ug RNA and random hexamers. Amplification of TCR beta CDR3 was carried out by immunoSEQ multiplex PCR, which covered 54 Vbeta and 13 Jbeta segments. One entry per CDR3 protein results from TCRdb running MiXCR on the immunoSEQ multiplex PCR reads. The data contain 95,000 to 150,000 distinct CDR3 sequences, 90% to 95% of them singletons.

This clonotype was obtained from a human donor with Susac syndrome. Sequencing was carried out using CD8+ T cells from PBMCs. This chain connects TRBV7-9 to TRBJ1-5; TRBD1 aligns across 7 bases. Here the CDR3 DNA reads TGTGCCAGCAGCCCTCTGGAGGGGGCGCGGCAGCCCCAGCATTTT. Protein sequence: CASSPLEGARQPQHF.